These 11 T cell receptor beta chains were sequenced from one sample in a study of blood T cell repertoires in COVID-19. The table came from immunoSEQ multiplex PCR; TCRdb's copy has only in-frame clones and leaves some out. The sample lists 200,000 to 250,000 clones; 65% to 85% were seen once. The sample was peripheral blood. The source is a human donor in a cohort sampled during active COVID-19.

The rearrangement uses TRBV19 and TRBJ1-1; 9 positions match TRBD1. The CDR3 covers 14 residues. Trimming cost V 3 bases and J 8 bases; bases outside gene matches: 7. CDR1 LNHDA and CDR2 SQIVND come from the germline V gene (reference sequence). The CDR3 loop reads CASSMRVGQGEAFF. The CDR3 DNA reads as TGTGCCAGTAGTATGAGGGTGGGACAGGGCGAAGCTTTCTTT.

The chain recombines TRBV27 with TRBJ1-4; 8 bases align to TRBD1. CDR1 is MNHEY and CDR2 is SMNVEV in the germline V gene (reference sequence). CDR3 length equals 16 residues. V lost 4 bases, J lost 6 bases, and 10 bases stayed unmatched. In nucleotides, the CDR3 is TGTGCCAGCAGTTCCACGACAGGGGAGAGGGATGAAAAACTGTTTTTT. It yields the protein CASSSTTGERDEKLFF.

V and J are TRBV11-3 and TRBJ1-1; a possible D gene is TRBD1 (5 bases). Trimming took off 5 bases at V and 10 bases at J, with 17 bases between the two ends. From germline, CDR1 is SGHNT and CDR2 YENEEA. The CDR3 runs 13 residues. CDR3 amino acids: CASSPGTQKRAFF. CDR3 bases: TGTGCCAGCAGCCCCGGGACTCAAAAAAGAGCTTTCTTT.

V usage is TRBV7-2 and J usage is TRBJ1-4, with 8 positions matching TRBD1. Trimming took 2 bases from V and 8 from J; bases not matched to a gene: 10. Per the germline V gene, CDR1 is SGHTA and CDR2 is FQGNSA. The length of the CDR3 is 16 residues. The CDR3, as DNA: TGTGCCAGCAGCTTAATGGGTCGGGCAGGGGGCGAAAAACTGTTTTTT. It is translated as CASSLMGRAGGEKLFF.

V gene TRBV6-2 or TRBV6-3 combines with J gene TRBJ1-5; TRBD1 is a possible D gene (5 bases). V lost 5 bases, J lost 3 bases, and 17 bases lay in between. In germline, CDR1 is MNHEY, CDR2 SVGEGT. The CDR3 length is 16 residues. The CDR3 loop reads CASSGGREGFNQPQHF. DNA of the CDR3: TGTGCCAGCAGTGGCGGCAGGGAGGGGTTCAATCAGCCCCAGCATTTT.

The chain carries TRBV2 and TRBJ2-7; 9 positions agree with TRBD2. The ends lost 9 bases at V and 9 bases at J; junction bases unmatched: 21. The CDR3 loop spans 16 amino acids. Germline V lookup: CDR1 SNHLY, CDR2 FYNNEI. The CDR3 sequence: CASDGTSRVPYEPQYF. CDR3 sequence (DNA): TGTGCCAGTGATGGGACTAGCAGAGTCCCCTACGAGCCGCAGTACTTC.

This chain joins TRBV6-6 and TRBJ2-2; D might be TRBD1 (5 bases). The germline gives CDR1 MNHNY, CDR2 SVGAGI (reference sequence). Trimming shortened V by 3 bases and J by 4 bases, and 12 bases separated the two germline ends. The CDR3 is 15 residues long. Here the CDR3 reads CASSYRTSGTGELFF. In nucleotides, the CDR3 is TGTGCCAGCAGTTATAGGACATCGGGCACCGGGGAGCTGTTTTTT.

This chain links TRBV27 with TRBJ2-1; possible D gene TRBD2, 5 bases. The V gene's germline CDR1 is MNHEY and CDR2 SMNVEV (reference sequence). This CDR3 spans 17 amino acids. V lost 3 bases to trimming and J lost 0 bases, with 15 bases between them. The CDR3 is CASSFGGRVSSYNEQFF. The CDR3 bases are TGTGCCAGCAGTTTTGGAGGTCGGGTAAGCTCCTACAATGAGCAGTTCTTC.

The chain couples TRBV4-1 to TRBJ1-3, with D perhaps matching TRBD1 (6 bases). The V end lost 6 bases, the J end lost 0 bases, and 15 bases lay between the germline ends. Germline CDR1 MGHRA, CDR2 YSYEKL. There are 16 residues in the CDR3. The CDR3 coding sequence is TGCGCCAGCAGTCTACAACAGGGCAACTCTGGAAACACCATATATTTT. Protein: CASSLQQGNSGNTIYF.

V is TRBV19 and J is TRBJ2-3, with TRBD1 matching over 8 bases. V lost 7 bases to trimming and J lost 6 bases; unmatched junction nucleotides: 9. The length of the CDR3 is 14 residues. CDR1 and CDR2 (germline): LNHDA, SQIVND (reference sequence). The CDR3 is CASNSGRGRDTQYF. The CDR3 DNA is TGTGCCAGTAATAGCGGCAGGGGGCGTGATACGCAGTATTTT. Full variable domain (rest looked up from reference TRBV19 and TRBJ2-3): DGGITQSPKYLFRKEGQNVTLSCEQNLNHDAMYWYRQDPGQGLRLIYYSQIVNDFQKGDIAEGYSVSREKKESFPLTVTSAQKNPTAFYLCASNSGRGRDTQYFGPGTRLTVL.

The rearrangement uses TRBV30 and TRBJ1-1, with D hard to call. Germline values: CDR1 GTSNPN, CDR2 SVGIG (reference sequence). The CDR3 extends over 11 amino acids. Between the trimmed V and J ends, which lost 4 bases and 4 bases, there was a span of 7 bases. DNA of the CDR3: TGTGCCTGGATGAGGGCCACTGAAGCTTTCTTT. Its translation is CAWMRATEAFF.